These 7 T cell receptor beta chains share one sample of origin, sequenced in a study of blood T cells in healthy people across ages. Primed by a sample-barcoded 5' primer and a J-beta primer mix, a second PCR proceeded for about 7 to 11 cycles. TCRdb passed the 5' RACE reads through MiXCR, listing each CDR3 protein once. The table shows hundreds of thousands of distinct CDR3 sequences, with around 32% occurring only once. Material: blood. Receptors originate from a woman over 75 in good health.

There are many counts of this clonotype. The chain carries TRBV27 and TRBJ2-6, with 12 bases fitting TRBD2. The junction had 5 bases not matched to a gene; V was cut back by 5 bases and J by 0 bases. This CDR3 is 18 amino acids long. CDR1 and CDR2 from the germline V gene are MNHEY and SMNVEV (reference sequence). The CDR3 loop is CASSATSGGGSGANVLTF. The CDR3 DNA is TGTGCCAGCAGTGCGACTAGCGGGGGTGGCTCTGGGGCCAACGTCCTGACTTTC.

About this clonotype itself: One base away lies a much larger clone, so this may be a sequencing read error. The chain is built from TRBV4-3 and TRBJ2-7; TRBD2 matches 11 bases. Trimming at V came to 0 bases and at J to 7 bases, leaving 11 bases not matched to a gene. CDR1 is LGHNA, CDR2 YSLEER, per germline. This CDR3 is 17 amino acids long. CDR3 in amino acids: CASSQEPSGGIYNEQYF. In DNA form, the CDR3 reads TGCGCCAGCAGCCAAGAACCTAGCGGGGGGATCTACAATGAGCAGTACTTC.

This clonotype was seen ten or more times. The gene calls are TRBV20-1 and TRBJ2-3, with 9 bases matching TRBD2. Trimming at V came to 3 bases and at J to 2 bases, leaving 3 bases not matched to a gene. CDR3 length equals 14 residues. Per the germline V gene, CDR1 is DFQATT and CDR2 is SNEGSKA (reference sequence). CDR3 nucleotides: TGCAGTGCTAGGCCTAGCGGGGTCACAGATACGCAGTATTTT. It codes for CSARPSGVTDTQYF.

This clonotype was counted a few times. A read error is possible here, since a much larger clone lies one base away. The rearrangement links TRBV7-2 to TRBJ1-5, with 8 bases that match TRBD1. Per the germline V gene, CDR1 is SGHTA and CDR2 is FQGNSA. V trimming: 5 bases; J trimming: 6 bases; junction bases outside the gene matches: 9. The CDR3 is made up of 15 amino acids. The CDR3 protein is CASSPRFTGGQPQHF. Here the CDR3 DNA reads TGTGCCAGCAGCCCGCGGTTTACAGGGGGTCAGCCCCAGCATTTT.

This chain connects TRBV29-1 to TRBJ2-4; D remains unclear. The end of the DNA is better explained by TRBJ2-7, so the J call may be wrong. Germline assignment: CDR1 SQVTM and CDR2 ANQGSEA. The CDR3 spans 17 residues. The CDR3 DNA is TGCAGCGTTCTAGGCTTTGGTTCCTGGGCGCCATCGTCCGAGCAGTACTTC. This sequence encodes CSVLGFGSWAPSSEQYF.

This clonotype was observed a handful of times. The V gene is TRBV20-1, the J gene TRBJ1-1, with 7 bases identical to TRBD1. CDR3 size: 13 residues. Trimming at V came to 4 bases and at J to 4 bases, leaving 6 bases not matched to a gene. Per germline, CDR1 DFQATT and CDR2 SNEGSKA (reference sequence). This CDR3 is CSAMIGGGTEAFF. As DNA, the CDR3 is TGCAGTGCTATGATAGGGGGCGGCACTGAAGCTTTCTTT.

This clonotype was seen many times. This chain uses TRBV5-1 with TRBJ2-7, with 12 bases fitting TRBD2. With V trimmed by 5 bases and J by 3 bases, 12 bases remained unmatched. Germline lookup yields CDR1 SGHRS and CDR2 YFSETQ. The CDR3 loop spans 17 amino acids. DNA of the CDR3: TGCGCCAGCAGAGGACTAGCGGGGAGAATCGGCGGCTACGAGCAGTACTTC. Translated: CASRGLAGRIGGYEQYF.